The rows below give T cell receptor beta chains drawn from one sample of a study of T cells in Graves' hyperthyroidism and ophthalmopathy. TCRdb independently ran MiXCR on the multiplex PCR reads; one entry per CDR3 protein. This repertoire shows 400,000 or so distinct CDR3 sequences, more than 12% found once; its top ten account for 28%. Sequenced material: blood. The receptors here all came from a middle-aged man with Graves' ophthalmopathy. CDR3s include the opening cysteine and the closing phenylalanine or tryptophan. D genes are given only for firm matches. Some rows mark clone size as missing; the rest say once, few, many or name a class of expanded clone.

clone_size,d_call,v_call,j_call,cdr3_nt,cdr3_aa
few,-,TRBV20-1,TRBJ2-7,TGCAGTGTACCCAGCCATACCTTCTACGAGCAGTACTTC,CSVPSHTFYEQYF
few,TRBD2,TRBV27,TRBJ2-1,TGTGCCATCACAGCGGGAGGGCCTCACAATGAGCAGTTCTTC,CAITAGGPHNEQFF
many,-,TRBV27,TRBJ2-3,TGTGCCAGCAGTTCGCCGGGCGGACGCACAGATACGCAGTATTTT,CASSSPGGRTDTQYF
many,TRBD2,TRBV7-2,TRBJ2-1,TGTGCCAGCAGCCCCCGTAACGTTCACCTAGCGGGAGTCAATGAGCAGTTCTTC,CASSPRNVHLAGVNEQFF
-,-,TRBV20-1,TRBJ1-2,TGCAGTGCTACCCAAAGCGGGGCGGGAGGCAATGGCTACACCTTC,CSATQSGAGGNGYTF
many,TRBD1,TRBV2,TRBJ1-2,TGTGCCAGCACTAAGGACAGGTTGTATGGCTACACCTTC,CASTKDRLYGYTF
many,TRBD2,TRBV30,TRBJ2-5,TGTGCCTGGAGTGTCAAGGGGAGGGTAAAAGAGACCCAGTACTTC,CAWSVKGRVKETQYF
many,-,TRBV12-3/TRBV12-4,TRBJ1-4,TGTGCCAGCGGCCTGAGTGCTGAAAAACTGTTTTTT,CASGLSAEKLFF
many,-,TRBV30,TRBJ1-6,TGTGCCTGGAGACAAGTCTTTAATTCACCCCTCCACTTT,CAWRQVFNSPLHF
many,TRBD1,TRBV6-1,TRBJ2-2,TGTGCCAGCAGTCGTCCGTTGGGACAGATAACCGGGGAGCTGTTTTTT,CASSRPLGQITGELFF
few,-,TRBV12-3/TRBV12-4,TRBJ2-5,TGTGCCAGCAGTTTAGTAGGACCAGCAGGGGAGACCCAGTACTTC,CASSLVGPAGETQYF
once,-,TRBV10-3,TRBJ2-3,TGTGCCATCAGTGAGTCGTCGGTTAGCACAGATACGCAGTATTTT,CAISESSVSTDTQYF
many,-,TRBV5-6,TRBJ2-3,TGTGCCAGCAGCTTGTTACAGCGTGCAGATACGCAGTATTTT,CASSLLQRADTQYF
many,-,TRBV30,TRBJ2-1,TGTGCCTGGTGGGTGAAAGGGCTAGCACTTAACAATGAGCAGTTCTTC,CAWWVKGLALNNEQFF
many,-,TRBV7-9,TRBJ2-7,TGTGCCAGCAGCCCTAACGGGCCCTACGAGCAGTACTTC,CASSPNGPYEQYF
many,-,TRBV3-1,TRBJ1-4,TGTGCCAGCAGCCAAACAGGGATGGAAAAACTGTTTTTT,CASSQTGMEKLFF
many,-,TRBV6-1,TRBJ1-1,TGTGCCAGCAGTCTGCGGGACATAAGGTTGAACACTGAAGCTTTCTTT,CASSLRDIRLNTEAFF
many,TRBD2,TRBV27,TRBJ2-7,TGTGCCAGCAGTCCGCGACCGGGACTAGCGAGCGAGCAGTACTTC,CASSPRPGLASEQYF
-,-,TRBV5-1,TRBJ2-5,TGCGCCAGCAGCTCAAACCGGCCCGAGACCCAGTACTTC,CASSSNRPETQYF
-,-,TRBV18,TRBJ1-3,TGTGCCAGCTCACCACCCAGCATCTCTGGAAACACCATATATTTT,CASSPPSISGNTIYF
few,-,TRBV9,TRBJ1-5,TGTGCCAGCAGCGCAGGCTCGAATCAGCCCCAGCATTTT,CASSAGSNQPQHF
many,-,TRBV9,TRBJ2-3,TGTGCCAGCAGATCGACAGGTAGAACAGATACGCAGTATTTT,CASRSTGRTDTQYF
many,-,TRBV28,TRBJ2-7,TGTGCCAGCAGTTCCCCTCCCGGACGAGAAACACACTACGAGCAGTACTTC,CASSSPPGRETHYEQYF
-,TRBD1,TRBV6-2/TRBV6-3,TRBJ2-1,TGTGCCAGCACACGACAGGGCTTCTACAATGAGCAGTTCTTC,CASTRQGFYNEQFF
many,TRBD1,TRBV2,TRBJ1-5,TGTGCCAGCAGGGAGGACAGGGGGGGCAATCAGCCCCAGCATTTT,CASREDRGGNQPQHF
few,TRBD2,TRBV20-1,TRBJ2-3,TGCAGTGCTAGAGATGTTACGGGAGGTTCAGATACGCAGTATTTT,CSARDVTGGSDTQYF
-,TRBD1,TRBV6-1,TRBJ2-7,TGTGCCAGCAGGCGAGCAGGGGGTGAGCAGTACTTC,CASRRAGGEQYF
-,-,TRBV7-9,TRBJ2-7,TGTGCCAGCAGCTTAGATGGGGCCCGAGCTAACGAGCAGTACTTC,CASSLDGARANEQYF
many,-,TRBV30,TRBJ1-2,TGTGCCTGGAGTGTGACGGGAAACTATGGCTACACCTTC,CAWSVTGNYGYTF
-,-,TRBV5-1,TRBJ1-2,TGCGCCAGCAGTCGACCCGACAGATCCTATGGCTACACCTTC,CASSRPDRSYGYTF
once,-,TRBV19,TRBJ2-4,TGTGCCAGTAGTATAGACCGGACCGGCTACATTCAGTACTTC,CASSIDRTGYIQYF